The present T cell receptor beta chain was sequenced within a study of blood T cell repertoires in COVID-19. Germline CDR1 MGHRA, CDR2 YSYEKL. This CDR3 region has 16 residues. Trimming pared 2 bases from V and 0 bases from J, leaving 11 bases between. Some clones are missing from TCRdb's copy, which holds only in-frame ones; the method was immunoSEQ multiplex PCR. The sample lists approximately 240,000 clones, around four fifths seen once, with about 4% in the top ten. The sequence came from a woman aged 40 to 49 with active or convalescent COVID-19. The chain joins TRBV4-1 to TRBJ1-5; unclear D gene. The specimen was peripheral blood. The CDR3 coding sequence is TGCGCCAGCAGCCAAATACCCCCCAGTAGCAATCAGCCCCAGCATTTT. Its translation: CASSQIPPSSNQPQHF.